This T cell receptor (beta chain) was obtained from a study of blood T cells in healthy people across ages (dated by TCRdb to the mid-2010s). About the study as a whole: In model experiments, roughly one uniquely barcoded TCR beta cDNA molecule per two T cells was captured by template switching. To avoid experimental bias, donors of different ages were randomly spread across the sequencing lanes. The study analyzed two additional independent replicas of 1 million unique cDNA reads from the same blood draw for two donors, one aged 18 to 29 and one aged 80 or older. The study measured age-related changes in TCR beta repertoire diversity using deep sequencing normalized with unique cDNA molecular identifiers. The donors were divided into four age groups: young (average approximately 15 years), middle-aged (about 39), aged (under 70) and long-lived (82).

The research as a whole found: Because the CMV infection status of the donors was unknown, age-related changes in expanded clonotypes may potentially have been confounded. Conclusive comparison of naive and antigen-experienced compartments was prevented by the profiling of bulk unsorted PBMCs. Estimates of total diversity based on one million sequenced T cells were regarded as lower bounds and as underestimates. There was a strong correlation between observed TCR beta diversity and the percentage of naive T cells measured by flow cytometry. Compared with the aged group, the long-lived group had more naive CD4+ T cells, fewer expanded clones and increased TCR diversity, a pattern suggesting age selection. As age increased, observed TCR beta diversity per million T cells dropped in a roughly linear way, and a significant reduction was already evident by age roughly 40.

Trimming takes 4 bases from V and 5 bases from J, and the germline ends sit 18 bases apart. CDR1 and CDR2, per the germline V gene, are MDHEN and SYDVKM. The CDR3 runs 15 residues from the cysteine to the phenylalanine. The CDR3 DNA has 45 bases and is translated from base 1. The donors were some 39 Caucasian individuals from Russia, aged roughly 6 to 95 years, who were systemically healthy. Around 10 milliliters of peripheral blood were drawn from each donor into EDTA-treated Vacutainer tubes. Ficoll-Paque density-gradient centrifugation was used to isolate PBMCs, with at least 6 million obtained per sample. Trizol reagent was used to extract total RNA from the PBMCs, yielding at least 5 micrograms per sample. For every donor, an aliquot of PBMCs went through flow cytometry to measure the percentages of naive CD45RAhigh/CD27high T cells. Library preparation employed 5' RACE. This sample was sequenced with an Illumina HiSeq 2500. A second PCR of roughly 7 to 11 cycles was run with a J-beta primer mix and a sample-barcoded 5' primer. A template-switch 5' adaptor carrying 12 random nucleotides introduced a unique molecular identifier onto each TCR beta cDNA molecule. At least 2.5 million CDR3-containing paired-end reads were obtained from each sample. The Mint cDNA synthesis kit, primed by a TRBC-specific oligonucleotide, was used to synthesize first-strand cDNA from all RNA. Following uracil-DNA glycosylase treatment, a first 18-cycle PCR with universal primers M1SS and BC2_uni_R was performed on all cDNA. Turning to the authors' computational methods: Normalization of each sample was performed by random selection of 1 million high-quality reads, each carrying a distinct molecular identifier. Instead of being binned into consensus sequences, reads that shared molecular identifiers were thrown out. CDR3 identification, clonotype clustering and error correction used MiTCR with a Q25 quality threshold and the strictest error-elimination algorithm. A nonparametric unseen species model with Euler transformation was used to estimate a lower bound on total TCR beta diversity. The public reads were run again by TCRdb, first through fastp at Q25 and then through MiXCR, and only productive beta chains were kept. Every CDR3 protein is listed once, alongside the most common genes and DNA of its rows. The V and J calls come from TCRdb's annotation, not from the publication. The sample contains about 1.5 million distinct CDR3 sequences, less than 45% of them found a single time. Of the sample, about 4.1% falls within the top ten clones.

This clonotype showed up just a few times. Its target antigen remains unknown. Base qualities are not recorded, but no much larger clone differs from it by a single base. Sequenced input: blood. The sequence is built from TRBV28 and TRBJ2-7; no confident D gene assignment can be made. This receptor was identified in a woman aged 18-35 years in good health. The CDR3 region: CASSSLSLSRDEQYF. The bases are TGTGCCAGCAGTTCCCTTAGCCTTTCTAGGGACGAGCAGTACTTC.